What follows are 30 T cell receptor beta chains derived from one specimen sequenced in a study of blood T cell repertoires in COVID-19. Assay used: immunoSEQ multiplex PCR; TCRdb lists only in-frame clones, some missing. The sample carries a few hundred thousand clones, 80% to 90% recorded once. Sequencing was carried out using peripheral blood. The receptors originated from a woman aged 70 to 79 with COVID-19, enrolled during active disease.

The chain joins TRBV6-5 to TRBJ2-1; D ambiguous. CDR1 is MNHEY and CDR2 is SVGAGI in the germline V gene. The CDR3 runs 13 residues. V gave up 5 bases and J gave up 9 bases, with 14 bases separating them. The DNA of the CDR3 is TGTGCCAGCAGTCCGGTGGGCGTCGGTGAGCAGTTCTTC. The encoded protein is CASSPVGVGEQFF.

The V call is TRBV27, the J call TRBJ1-6; weak D call: TRBD1 (6 bases). The CDR3 is made up of 15 amino acids. Trimming stripped 1 base from V and 5 bases from J, with 9 bases between. Germline lookup yields CDR1 MNHEY and CDR2 SMNVEV (reference sequence). The CDR3 DNA is TGTGCCAGCAGTTTATTTCGGACAGATAATTCACCCCTCCACTTT. Translation: CASSLFRTDNSPLHF.

With respect to this clone: The sample contains more than one DNA sequence encoding this CDR3. The CDR3 reads CASSPNRVNTEAFF. The CDR3 DNA follows: TGTGCCAGCTCACCGAACAGGGTGAACACTGAAGCTTTCTTT. The chain recombines TRBV18 with TRBJ1-1; weak D call: TRBD1 (6 bases). CDR1 and CDR2 (germline): KGHSH, LQKENI. This CDR3 has 14 amino acids. V was clipped by 3 bases and J by 0 bases, with 8 bases between them.

In its sample, this clone was seen once. The chain couples TRBV6-5 to TRBJ2-3, with TRBD1 matching over 7 bases. This CDR3 spans 15 amino acids. V was pared by 7 bases and J by 2 bases, with 9 bases of the junction left unmatched. Germline V gene sequence: CDR1 MNHEY, CDR2 SVGAGI. The CDR3 loop is CASTTPGQYTDTQYF. The CDR3 region has the DNA TGTGCCAGCACCACCCCGGGACAGTACACAGATACGCAGTATTTT.

Here the CDR3 reads CASTGARNSPLHF. In DNA form, the CDR3 reads TGTGCCAGCACAGGCGCACGCAATTCACCCCTCCACTTT. The chain combines TRBV28 with TRBJ1-6; unclear D gene. Germline assignment: CDR1 MDHEN and CDR2 SYDVKM. CDR3 length equals 13 residues. V dropped 7 bases and J dropped 7 bases, with 11 bases sitting between them.

V gene TRBV7-3 combines with J gene TRBJ2-3, with 9 positions matching TRBD2. CDR1 and CDR2 (germline): SGHTA, FQGTGA. The CDR3 extends over 17 amino acids. Germline trimming cut 3 bases from V and 5 bases from J; bases unmatched to any gene: 12. CDR3 residues: CASSLYVLSGRRDTQYF. The CDR3 nucleotides are TGTGCCAGCAGCTTGTATGTATTGAGCGGGAGGAGAGATACGCAGTATTTT.

The V call is TRBV28, the J call TRBJ1-1; D possibly corresponds to TRBD1 (6 bases). This CDR3 region has 16 residues. The ends were cut back, 4 bases at V and 4 bases at J, with 19 bases in the middle. In germline, CDR1 is MDHEN, CDR2 SYDVKM. CDR3 sequence (DNA): TGTGCCAGCAGTTATGTGCAGGGGTTACCGGGCACTGAAGCTTTCTTT. Its protein is CASSYVQGLPGTEAFF.

This clone was found once. V and J are TRBV19 and TRBJ1-4; TRBD1 might be the D (6 bases). The CDR3 length is 13 residues. Trimming removed 9 bases at V and 10 bases at J, with 18 bases between. Germline V gene sequence: CDR1 LNHDA, CDR2 SQIVND (reference sequence). The CDR3 nucleotides read TGTGCCAGAAATACAGGGATCCCTGGAAAACTGTTTTTT. It yields the protein CARNTGIPGKLFF.

The chain has TRBV7-2 and TRBJ2-5; TRBD2 matches 7 bases. Germline lookup yields CDR1 SGHTA and CDR2 FQGNSA. After removal of 2 bases from V and 3 bases from J, the junction contained 15 bases not matched to a gene. The CDR3 runs 18 residues. The CDR3: CASSLLGAPGLPKETQYF. CDR3 nucleotides: TGTGCCAGCAGCTTATTAGGAGCGCCGGGACTACCAAAAGAGACCCAGTACTTC.

On this clone: The same CDR3 is also encoded by other DNA sequences in this sample. The chain is built from TRBV3-1 (or the pseudogene TRBV3-2) and TRBJ1-1; no reliable D call. The V gene's germline CDR1 is LGHDT and CDR2 YNNKEL (reference sequence). The V end lost 1 base, the J end lost 3 bases, and 9 bases lay between the germline ends. The CDR3 runs 14 residues. CDR3 amino acids: CASSQAPGDTEAFF. The CDR3 nucleotides read TGTGCCAGCAGCCAAGCGCCGGGAGACACTGAAGCTTTCTTT.

The rearrangement uses TRBV23-1 and TRBJ2-1; D not certain. TRBV23-1 is designated an ORF whose function remains uncertain. CDR3 length: 17 amino acids. Trimming removed 0 bases at V and 6 bases at J, with 18 bases between. CDR3: CASSQSPRIRRGNEQFF. As DNA, the CDR3 is TGCGCCAGCAGTCAATCGCCCCGGATCCGGAGAGGCAATGAGCAGTTCTTC.

This rearrangement joins TRBV27 to TRBJ1-6; D gene unclear. CDR1 and CDR2 from the germline V gene are MNHEY and SMNVEV (reference sequence). The ends were cut back, 5 bases at V and 11 bases at J, with 22 bases in the middle. The CDR3 loop spans 16 amino acids. CDR3 nucleotide sequence: TGTGCCAGCAGTCCCTGGGCCCCACAGTTCGAAGCACCCCTCCACTTT. It codes for CASSPWAPQFEAPLHF.

This clone was observed a single time. The gene calls are TRBV9 and TRBJ2-1, with D possibly matching TRBD2 (6 bases). CDR3 length: 14 amino acids. V was shortened by 1 base and J by 5 bases, with 10 bases between the two germline ends. Germline CDR1 is SGDLS and CDR2 is YYNGEE. CDR3 amino acids: CASSVLSGHNEQFF. In nucleotides, the CDR3 is TGTGCCAGCAGCGTACTTAGCGGCCACAATGAGCAGTTCTTC.

This chain links TRBV28 with TRBJ1-1; D is perhaps TRBD1 (6 bases). The CDR3 extends over 17 amino acids. V lost 1 base and J 1 base, leaving 16 bases between the germline ends. Germline CDR1 and CDR2: MDHEN and SYDVKM. Here the CDR3 DNA reads TGTGCCAGCAGTTTATTTCCAGGGGCGGGCTGGAACACTGAAGCTTTCTTT. Encoded protein: CASSLFPGAGWNTEAFF. Full variable domain (remainder filled in from reference TRBV28 and TRBJ1-1): DVKVTQSSRYLVKRTGEKVFLECVQDMDHENMFWYRQDPGLGLRLIYFSYDVKMKEKGDIPEGYSVSREKKERFSLILESASTNQTSMYLCASSLFPGAGWNTEAFFGQGTRLTVV.

The chain couples TRBV7-3 to TRBJ2-1, with a weak D call TRBD2 (5 bases). This CDR3 is 16 amino acids long. Germline V gene lookup returns CDR1 SGHTA and CDR2 FQGTGA. Trimming took 5 bases from V and 0 from J, leaving 14 bases between them. This CDR3 reads CASSHGLSSSYNEQFF. The CDR3 DNA sequence: TGTGCCAGCAGCCATGGACTCTCCAGCTCCTACAATGAGCAGTTCTTC. The full variable domain, rest sourced from reference TRBV7-3 and TRBJ2-1, is GAGVSQTPSNKVTEKGKYVELRCDPISGHTALYWYRQSLGQGPEFLIYFQGTGAADDSGLPNDRFFAVRPEGSVSTLKIQRTERGDSAVYLCASSHGLSSSYNEQFFGPGTRLTVL.

The genes are TRBV18 and TRBJ1-5, with unresolved D. The V gene's germline CDR1 is KGHSH and CDR2 LQKENI. The CDR3 is made up of 12 amino acids. The germline V and J ends were trimmed by 3 bases and 6 bases, with 6 bases remaining between them. The CDR3, as DNA: TGTGCCAGCTCACCTGCCGGTCAGCCCCAGCATTTT. Translation: CASSPAGQPQHF.

The chain combines TRBV6-5 with TRBJ1-5; 9 nucleotides agree with TRBD1. The germline V gene has CDR1 MNHEY and CDR2 SVGAGI. Trimming removed 10 bases from V and 1 base from J; junction bases left unmatched: 8. The CDR3 contains 15 residues. The CDR3 bases are TGTGCCACCCGACAGGGGGGGGAAAGCAATCAGCCCCAGCATTTT. Encoded protein: CATRQGGESNQPQHF.

CDR3 coding DNA: TGTGCCAGCAGCTTGTCCCCGGACAGGGCCTACGAGCAGTACTTC. This translates into CASSLSPDRAYEQYF. J is TRBJ2-7 and V is TRBV5-5; 8 bases fit TRBD1. J gave up 2 bases and V 1 base, and 5 bases lay outside the gene matches. Germline-derived CDR1 and CDR2 are SGHKS and YYEKEE (reference sequence). CDR3 size: 15 residues.

This rearrangement joins TRBV10-3 to TRBJ2-2; the D gene is possibly TRBD1 (7 bases). Germline CDR1 ENHRY, CDR2 SYGVKD. CDR3 length: 13 residues. V was pared by 9 bases and J by 8 bases, with 16 bases between. The CDR3: CAMRDSALGELFF. The CDR3 region has the DNA TGTGCCATGCGGGACAGTGCCTTAGGGGAGCTGTTTTTT.

J is TRBJ2-1 and V is TRBV7-3; 10 bases line up with TRBD2. V lost 4 bases, J lost 3 bases, and 9 bases stayed unmatched. CDR3 length: 17 amino acids. From germline, CDR1 is SGHTA and CDR2 FQGTGA. The CDR3 spells CASSSGTSEKNYNEQFF. CDR3 sequence (DNA): TGTGCCAGCAGCTCTGGGACTAGCGAAAAAAACTACAATGAGCAGTTCTTC. The full variable domain, its missing parts supplied by reference TRBV7-3 and TRBJ2-1, is GAGVSQTPSNKVTEKGKYVELRCDPISGHTALYWYRQSLGQGPEFLIYFQGTGAADDSGLPNDRFFAVRPEGSVSTLKIQRTERGDSAVYLCASSSGTSEKNYNEQFFGPGTRLTVL.

The chain recombines TRBV11-3 with TRBJ2-2; the match to TRBD2 covers 7 bases. With 2 bases clipped from V and 7 bases from J, the junction kept 7 bases outside the gene matches. The CDR3 runs to 15 residues. Germline V lookup: CDR1 SGHNT, CDR2 YENEEA. The DNA of the CDR3 is TGTGCCAGCAGCTTACCCGGGGGGTCTCACGGGGAGCTGTTTTTT. Its protein product is CASSLPGGSHGELFF.

V and J are TRBV5-1 and TRBJ2-7, with D possibly matching TRBD1 (6 bases). V was trimmed by 2 bases and J by 1 base, leaving 13 bases between them. The CDR3 contains 15 residues. The germline gives CDR1 SGHRS, CDR2 YFSETQ. CDR3 sequence reads: CASSFSSTGSYEQYF. The CDR3 nucleotides read TGCGCCAGCAGCTTCTCCTCCACAGGGTCCTACGAGCAGTACTTC.

The sample holds one count of this clone. The J gene is TRBJ2-1, the V gene TRBV9; possibly TRBD1 for D (6 bases). This CDR3 is 12 amino acids long. CDR1 and CDR2 from the germline V gene are SGDLS and YYNGEE. Trimming took off 4 bases at V and 12 bases at J, with 14 bases between the two ends. CDR3 residues: CASSPTGTRQFF. DNA for the CDR3: TGTGCCAGCAGCCCCACCGGGACACGGCAGTTCTTC.

The chain recombines TRBV19 with TRBJ2-1; a possible D gene is TRBD2 (6 bases). Germline CDR1 reads LNHDA; CDR2 reads SQIVND (reference sequence). The CDR3 runs to 13 residues. Trimming left V 6 bases short and J 2 bases short, with 8 bases between. The CDR3 DNA follows: TGTGCCAGTAGACTAGCTCCCTACAATGAGCAGTTCTTC. Its protein product is CASRLAPYNEQFF.

CDR3 nucleotide sequence: TGTGCCACGGCATTCTCGAGTGAGGAAGGGACTTACGAGCAGTACTTC. It translates to CATAFSSEEGTYEQYF. The chain has TRBV24-1 and TRBJ2-7; weak D call: TRBD2 (6 bases). With 10 bases removed from V and 4 bases from J, the gap between germline ends came to 25 bases. The germline gives CDR1 KGHDR, CDR2 SFDVKD. The CDR3 has 16 residues.

V gene TRBV11-3 combines with J gene TRBJ1-1; D possibly corresponds to TRBD1 (5 bases). Germline CDR1 reads SGHNT; CDR2 reads YENEEA. V lost 1 base to trimming and J lost 5 bases, with 11 bases between them. This CDR3 region has 14 residues. In nucleotides, the CDR3 is TGTGCCAGCAGCTTAGCGACAGCTGGGACTGAAGCTTTCTTT. Protein: CASSLATAGTEAFF.

This clone has only one observation. V and J are TRBV28 and TRBJ1-1; the D gene is possibly TRBD1 (5 bases). This CDR3 comprises 17 residues. V was trimmed by 6 bases and J by 0 bases, leaving 20 bases between them. The germline V gene encodes CDR1 MDHEN and CDR2 SYDVKM. CDR3 loop: CASSPIVGGSMNTEAFF. Here the CDR3 DNA reads TGTGCCAGCAGCCCCATCGTGGGGGGGTCCATGAACACTGAAGCTTTCTTT.

V gene TRBV6-6 combines with J gene TRBJ1-3; no clear D. Per the germline V gene, CDR1 is MNHNY and CDR2 is SVGAGI (reference sequence). Trimming left V 2 bases short and J 0 bases short, with 11 bases between. CDR3 length: 16 amino acids. CDR3 nucleotide sequence: TGTGCCAGCAGTTACCAAAACAGCTTCTCTGGAAACACCATATATTTT. Its translation: CASSYQNSFSGNTIYF.

The rearrangement uses TRBV15 and TRBJ2-5; D unclear. The V end lost 6 bases, the J end lost 6 bases, and 8 bases lay between the germline ends. Germline V gene lookup returns CDR1 LNHNV and CDR2 YYDKDF (reference sequence). The CDR3 is 11 amino acids. The CDR3 nucleotides read TGTGCCACCAGTGGCAGGCAGACCCAGTACTTC. This translates into CATSGRQTQYF. The variable domain in full, completed from reference TRBV15 and TRBJ2-5, reads DAMVIQNPRYQVTQFGKPVTLSCSQTLNHNVMYWYQQKSSQAPKLLFHYYDKDFNNEADTPDNFQSRRPNTSFCFLDIRSPGLGDTAMYLCATSGRQTQYFGPGTRLLVL.

The chain combines TRBV28 with TRBJ1-2; D is undetermined. The CDR3 is 15 amino acids. Germline values: CDR1 MDHEN, CDR2 SYDVKM. V was cut by 2 bases and J by 4 bases, with 14 bases left in between. CDR3 in DNA: TGTGCCAGCAGTTTAGGAGGAGCAGCCATCTATGGCTACACCTTC. Protein sequence: CASSLGGAAIYGYTF.